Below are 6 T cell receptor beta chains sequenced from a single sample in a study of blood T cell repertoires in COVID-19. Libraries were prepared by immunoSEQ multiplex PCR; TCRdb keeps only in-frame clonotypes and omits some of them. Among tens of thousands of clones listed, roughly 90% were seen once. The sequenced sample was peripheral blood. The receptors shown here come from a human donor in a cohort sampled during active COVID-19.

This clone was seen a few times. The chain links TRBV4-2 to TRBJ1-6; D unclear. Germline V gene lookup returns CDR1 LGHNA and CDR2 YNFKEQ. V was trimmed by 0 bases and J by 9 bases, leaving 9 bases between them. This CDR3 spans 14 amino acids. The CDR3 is CASSQERRGSPLHF. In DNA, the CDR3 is TGTGCCAGCAGCCAAGAACGAAGAGGTTCACCCCTCCACTTT.

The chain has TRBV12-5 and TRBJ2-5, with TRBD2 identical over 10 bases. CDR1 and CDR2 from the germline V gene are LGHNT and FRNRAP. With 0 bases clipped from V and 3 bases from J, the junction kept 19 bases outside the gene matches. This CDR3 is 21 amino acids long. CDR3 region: CASGLVRSSGSGETREETQYF. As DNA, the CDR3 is TGTGCTAGTGGTTTGGTACGGTCTAGCGGGAGCGGGGAGACTAGGGAAGAGACCCAGTACTTC.

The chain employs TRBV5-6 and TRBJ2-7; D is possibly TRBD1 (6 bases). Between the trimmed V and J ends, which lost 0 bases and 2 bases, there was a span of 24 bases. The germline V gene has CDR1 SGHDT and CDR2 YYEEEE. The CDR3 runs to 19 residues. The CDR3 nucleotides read TGTGCCAGCAGCTTGGAAGGGAACAGGGCTTATCCATATACCTACGAGCAGTACTTC. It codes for CASSLEGNRAYPYTYEQYF.

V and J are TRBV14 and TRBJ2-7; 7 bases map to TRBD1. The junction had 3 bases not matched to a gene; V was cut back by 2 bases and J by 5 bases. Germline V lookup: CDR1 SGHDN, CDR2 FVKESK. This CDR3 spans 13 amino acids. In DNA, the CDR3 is TGTGCCAGCAGCCAATACAGGGGCCACGAGCAGTACTTC. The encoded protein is CASSQYRGHEQYF.

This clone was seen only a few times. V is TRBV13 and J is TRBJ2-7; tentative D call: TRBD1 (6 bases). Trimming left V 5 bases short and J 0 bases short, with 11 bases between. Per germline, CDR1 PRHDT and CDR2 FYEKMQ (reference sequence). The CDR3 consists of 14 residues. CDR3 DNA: TGTGCCAGCAGCCCACAGGGAAGCTCCTACGAGCAGTACTTC. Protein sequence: CASSPQGSSYEQYF.

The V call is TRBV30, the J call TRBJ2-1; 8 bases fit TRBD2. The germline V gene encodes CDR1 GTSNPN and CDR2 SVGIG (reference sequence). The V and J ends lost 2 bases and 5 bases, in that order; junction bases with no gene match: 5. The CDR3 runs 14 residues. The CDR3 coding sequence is TGTGCCTGGAGTAGCGGGAGCGTAAACAATGAGCAGTTCTTC. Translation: CAWSSGSVNNEQFF.